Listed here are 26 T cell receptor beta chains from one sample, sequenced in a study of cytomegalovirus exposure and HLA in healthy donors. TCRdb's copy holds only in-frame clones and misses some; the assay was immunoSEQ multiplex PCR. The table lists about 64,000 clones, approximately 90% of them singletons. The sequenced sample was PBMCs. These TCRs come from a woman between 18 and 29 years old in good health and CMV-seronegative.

In DNA form, the CDR3 reads TGTGCCAGCTCACCCTTACAGGGGATTGGGATGAACACTGAAGCTTTCTTT. It encodes CASSPLQGIGMNTEAFF. The chain carries TRBV18 and TRBJ1-1; 7 positions match TRBD1. Germline V CDR1 and CDR2: KGHSH, LQKENI. Losses at the gene ends were 3 bases for V and 0 bases for J; bases not matched to a gene: 10. CDR3 length: 17 residues. Supplemented by reference TRBV18 and TRBJ1-1, the full variable domain reads NAGVMQNPRHLVRRRGQEARLRCSPMKGHSHVYWYRQLPEEGLKFMVYLQKENIIDESGMPKERFSAEFPKEGPSILRIQQVVRGDSAAYFCASSPLQGIGMNTEAFFGQGTRLTVV.

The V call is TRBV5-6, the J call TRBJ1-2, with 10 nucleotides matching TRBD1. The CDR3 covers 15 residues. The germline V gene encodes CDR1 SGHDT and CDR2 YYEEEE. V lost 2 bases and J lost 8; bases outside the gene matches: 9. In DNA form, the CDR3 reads TGTGCCAGCAGCTTCTATACGACAGGGGGCATCGGCTACACCTTC. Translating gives CASSFYTTGGIGYTF.

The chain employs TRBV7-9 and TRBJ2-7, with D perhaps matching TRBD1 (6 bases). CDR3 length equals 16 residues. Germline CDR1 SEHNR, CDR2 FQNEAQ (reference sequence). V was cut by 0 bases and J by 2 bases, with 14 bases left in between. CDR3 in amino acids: CASSLAGAGAAYEQYF. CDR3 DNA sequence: TGTGCCAGCAGCTTAGCAGGGGCAGGGGCCGCCTACGAGCAGTACTTC.

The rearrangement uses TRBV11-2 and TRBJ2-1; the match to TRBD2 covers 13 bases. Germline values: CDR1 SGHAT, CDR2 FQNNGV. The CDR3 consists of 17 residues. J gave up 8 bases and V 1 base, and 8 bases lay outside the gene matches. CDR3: CASSLGTSGRVGDEQFF. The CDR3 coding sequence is TGTGCCAGCAGCTTAGGTACTAGCGGGAGGGTGGGAGATGAGCAGTTCTTC.

CDR3 DNA: TGCGCCAGCAGCCAAGATTTGTCAGTTGGGCATGAGCAGTTCTTC. The encoded protein is CASSQDLSVGHEQFF. The gene calls are TRBV4-1 and TRBJ2-1; D gene uncertain. CDR1 and CDR2 (germline): MGHRA, YSYEKL. This CDR3 is built from 15 residues. V lost 0 bases to trimming and J lost 8 bases, with 14 bases between them.

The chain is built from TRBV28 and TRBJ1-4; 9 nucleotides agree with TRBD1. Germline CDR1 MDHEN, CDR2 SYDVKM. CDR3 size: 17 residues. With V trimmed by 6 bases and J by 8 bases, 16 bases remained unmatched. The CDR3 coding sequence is TGTGCCAGCAGCCTAGAGGTGGGGGGACAGGGCGGGGAAAAACTGTTTTTT. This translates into CASSLEVGGQGGEKLFF.

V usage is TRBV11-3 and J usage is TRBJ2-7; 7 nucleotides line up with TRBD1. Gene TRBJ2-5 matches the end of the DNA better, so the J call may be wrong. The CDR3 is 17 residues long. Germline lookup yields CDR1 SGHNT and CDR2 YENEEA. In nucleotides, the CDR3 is TGTGCCAGCAGCTTAGATCCCCCGTCGACAGGGCAAGAGACCCAGTACTTC. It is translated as CASSLDPPSTGQETQYF.

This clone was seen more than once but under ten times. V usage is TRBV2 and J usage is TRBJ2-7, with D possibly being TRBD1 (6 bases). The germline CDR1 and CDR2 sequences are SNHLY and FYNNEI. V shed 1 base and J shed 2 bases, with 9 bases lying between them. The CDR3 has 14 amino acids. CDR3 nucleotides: TGTGCCAGCAGTGAAGAGGGGGAAACCTACGAGCAGTACTTC. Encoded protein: CASSEEGETYEQYF. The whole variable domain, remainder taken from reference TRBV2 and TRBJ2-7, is EPEVTQTPSHQVTQMGQEVILRCVPISNHLYFYWYRQILGQKVEFLVSFYNNEISEKSEIFDDQFSVERPDGSNFTLKIRSTKLEDSAMYFCASSEEGETYEQYFGPGTRLTVT.

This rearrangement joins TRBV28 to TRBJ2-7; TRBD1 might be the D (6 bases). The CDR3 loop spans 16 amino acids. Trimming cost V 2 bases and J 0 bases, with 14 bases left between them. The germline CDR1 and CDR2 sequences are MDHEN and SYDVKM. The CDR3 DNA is TGTGCCAGCAGTTTACTACTAACAGGGCTCTCCTACGAGCAGTACTTC. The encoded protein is CASSLLLTGLSYEQYF.

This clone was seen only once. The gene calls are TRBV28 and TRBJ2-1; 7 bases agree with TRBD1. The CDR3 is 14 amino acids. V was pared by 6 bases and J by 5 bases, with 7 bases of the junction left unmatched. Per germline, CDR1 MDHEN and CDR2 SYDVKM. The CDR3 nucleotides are TGTGCCAGCAGGTTCGGGACAGAGAACAATGAGCAGTTCTTC. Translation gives CASRFGTENNEQFF.

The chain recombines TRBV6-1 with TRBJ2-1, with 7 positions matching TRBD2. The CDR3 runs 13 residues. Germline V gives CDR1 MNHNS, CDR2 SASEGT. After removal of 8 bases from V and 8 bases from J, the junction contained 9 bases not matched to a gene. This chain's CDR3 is CASGLGDGYEQFF. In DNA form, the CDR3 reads TGTGCCAGCGGACTAGGGGACGGCTATGAGCAGTTCTTC.

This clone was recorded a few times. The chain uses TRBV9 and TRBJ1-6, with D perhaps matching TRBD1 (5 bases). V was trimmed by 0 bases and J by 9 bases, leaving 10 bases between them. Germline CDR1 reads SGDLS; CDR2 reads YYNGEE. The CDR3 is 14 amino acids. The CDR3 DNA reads TGTGCCAGCAGCGTAGAAGGGGCGCCTTCACCCCTCCACTTT. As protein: CASSVEGAPSPLHF.

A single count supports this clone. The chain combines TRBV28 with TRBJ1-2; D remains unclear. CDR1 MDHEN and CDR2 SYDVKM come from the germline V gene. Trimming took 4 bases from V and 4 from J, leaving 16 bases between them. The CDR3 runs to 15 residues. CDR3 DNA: TGTGCCAGCAGTTCACCGACCAGAGGAGGCTATGGCTACACCTTC. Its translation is CASSSPTRGGYGYTF.

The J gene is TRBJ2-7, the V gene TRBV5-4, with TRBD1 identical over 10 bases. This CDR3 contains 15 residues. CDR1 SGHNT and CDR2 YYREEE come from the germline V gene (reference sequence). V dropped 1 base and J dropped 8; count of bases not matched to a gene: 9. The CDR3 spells CASSLWTGGAPQQYF. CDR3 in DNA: TGTGCCAGCAGCTTGTGGACAGGGGGAGCCCCTCAGCAGTACTTC.

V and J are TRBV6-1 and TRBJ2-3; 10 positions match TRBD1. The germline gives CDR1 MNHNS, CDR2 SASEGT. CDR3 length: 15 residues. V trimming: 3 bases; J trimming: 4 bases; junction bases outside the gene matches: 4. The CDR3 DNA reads TGTGCCAGCAGTGATGACAGGGGGCGAGCAGATACGCAGTATTTT. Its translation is CASSDDRGRADTQYF.

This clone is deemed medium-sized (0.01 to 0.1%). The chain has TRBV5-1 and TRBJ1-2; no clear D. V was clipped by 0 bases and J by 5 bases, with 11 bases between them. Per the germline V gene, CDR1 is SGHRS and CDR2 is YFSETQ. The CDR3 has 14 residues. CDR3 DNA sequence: TGCGCCAGCAGCTTGGACCCCGAGATATATGGCTACACCTTC. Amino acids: CASSLDPEIYGYTF.

The CDR3 region is CASSSRDYGRADEQYF. The CDR3 region has the DNA TGTGCCAGCAGCTCCCGGGATTACGGGAGGGCGGATGAGCAGTACTTC. The V and J genes are TRBV7-2 and TRBJ2-7; TRBD2 matches 8 bases. Trimming removed 4 bases from V and 7 bases from J; junction bases left unmatched: 15. Germline CDR1 is SGHTA and CDR2 is FQGNSA. This CDR3 contains 16 residues.

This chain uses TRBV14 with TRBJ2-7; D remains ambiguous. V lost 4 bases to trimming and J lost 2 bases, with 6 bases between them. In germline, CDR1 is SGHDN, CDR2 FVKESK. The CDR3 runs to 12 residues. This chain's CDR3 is CASSRSAYEQYF. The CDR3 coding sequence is TGTGCCAGCAGCCGAAGCGCCTACGAGCAGTACTTC.

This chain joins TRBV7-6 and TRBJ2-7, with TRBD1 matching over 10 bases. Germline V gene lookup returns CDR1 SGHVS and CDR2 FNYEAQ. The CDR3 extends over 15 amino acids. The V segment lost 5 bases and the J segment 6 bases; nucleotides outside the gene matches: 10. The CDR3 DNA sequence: TGTGCCAGCAGCCCCCGCTCGGGGACAGGGGCCGAGCAGTACTTC. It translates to CASSPRSGTGAEQYF.

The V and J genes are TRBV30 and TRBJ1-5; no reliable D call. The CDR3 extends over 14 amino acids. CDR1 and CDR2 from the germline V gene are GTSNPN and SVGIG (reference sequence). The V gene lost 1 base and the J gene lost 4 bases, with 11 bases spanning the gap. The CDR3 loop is CAWSAAPGNQPQHF. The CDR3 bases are TGTGCCTGGAGTGCGGCCCCCGGGAATCAGCCCCAGCATTTT. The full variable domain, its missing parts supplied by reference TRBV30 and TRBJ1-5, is SQTIHQWPATLVQPVGSPLSLECTVEGTSNPNLYWYRQAAGRGLQLLFYSVGIGQISSEVPQNLSASRPQDRQFILSSKKLLLSDSGFYLCAWSAAPGNQPQHFGDGTRLSIL.

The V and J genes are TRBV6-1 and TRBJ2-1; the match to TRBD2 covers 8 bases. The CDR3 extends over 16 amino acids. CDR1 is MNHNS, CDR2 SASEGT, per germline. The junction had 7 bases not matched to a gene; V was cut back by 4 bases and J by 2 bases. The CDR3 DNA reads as TGTGCCAGCAGTGGGTCTGGGCGGGGGGCCTACAATGAGCAGTTCTTC. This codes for CASSGSGRGAYNEQFF.

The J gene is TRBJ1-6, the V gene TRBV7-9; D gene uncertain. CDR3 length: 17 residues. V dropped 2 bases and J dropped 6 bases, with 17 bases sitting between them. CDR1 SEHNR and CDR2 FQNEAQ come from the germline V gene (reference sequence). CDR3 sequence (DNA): TGTGCCAGCAGCTTAAGCGCGGTCGTGGAGGGTAATTCACCCCTCCACTTT. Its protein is CASSLSAVVEGNSPLHF.

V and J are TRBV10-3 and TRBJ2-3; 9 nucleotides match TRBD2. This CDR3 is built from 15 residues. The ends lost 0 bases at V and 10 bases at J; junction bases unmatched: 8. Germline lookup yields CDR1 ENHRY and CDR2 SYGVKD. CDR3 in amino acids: CAISESGVAGEPQYF. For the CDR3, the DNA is TGTGCCATCAGTGAGTCCGGGGTAGCGGGAGAGCCGCAGTATTTT.

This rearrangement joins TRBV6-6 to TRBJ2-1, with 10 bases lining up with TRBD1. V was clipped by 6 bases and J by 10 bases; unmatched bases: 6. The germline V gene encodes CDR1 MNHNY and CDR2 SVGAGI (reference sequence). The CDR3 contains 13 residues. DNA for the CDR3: TGTGCCAGCAGCCAGGGACAGGGGAAAGAGCAGTTCTTC. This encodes CASSQGQGKEQFF.

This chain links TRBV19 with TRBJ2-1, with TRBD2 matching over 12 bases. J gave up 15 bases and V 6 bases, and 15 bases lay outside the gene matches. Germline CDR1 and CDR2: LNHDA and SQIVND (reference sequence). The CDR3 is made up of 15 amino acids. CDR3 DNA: TGTGCCAGTAGCATCAAAGGGGCTAGCGGGAGGGCCCTGTTCTTC. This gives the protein CASSIKGASGRALFF.

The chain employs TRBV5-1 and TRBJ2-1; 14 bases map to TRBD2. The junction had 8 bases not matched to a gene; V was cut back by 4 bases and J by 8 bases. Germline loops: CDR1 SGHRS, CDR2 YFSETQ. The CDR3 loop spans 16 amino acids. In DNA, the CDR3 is TGCGCCAGCAGCGCCGGACTAGCGGGGGGCGTGGATGAGCAGTTCTTC. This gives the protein CASSAGLAGGVDEQFF.